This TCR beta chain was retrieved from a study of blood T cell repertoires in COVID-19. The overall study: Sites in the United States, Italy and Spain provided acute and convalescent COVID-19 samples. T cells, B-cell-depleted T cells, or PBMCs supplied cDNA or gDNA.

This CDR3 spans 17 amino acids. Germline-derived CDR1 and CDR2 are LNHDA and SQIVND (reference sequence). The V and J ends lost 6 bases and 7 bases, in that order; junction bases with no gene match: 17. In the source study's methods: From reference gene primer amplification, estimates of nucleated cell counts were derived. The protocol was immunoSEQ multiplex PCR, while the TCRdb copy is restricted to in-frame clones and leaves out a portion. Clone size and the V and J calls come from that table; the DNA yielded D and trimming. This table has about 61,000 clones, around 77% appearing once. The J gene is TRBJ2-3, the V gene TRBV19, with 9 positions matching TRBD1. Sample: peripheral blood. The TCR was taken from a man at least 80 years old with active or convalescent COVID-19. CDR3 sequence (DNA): TGTGCCAGTAGCCCTCGCCTCACAGGGGGCTACGGACATACGCAGTATTTT. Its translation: CASSPRLTGGYGHTQYF. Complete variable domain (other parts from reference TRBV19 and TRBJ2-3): DGGITQSPKYLFRKEGQNVTLSCEQNLNHDAMYWYRQDPGQGLRLIYYSQIVNDFQKGDIAEGYSVSREKKESFPLTVTSAQKNPTAFYLCASSPRLTGGYGHTQYFGPGTRLTVL.